The entry that follows covers one TCR beta chain sequence. In the authors' workflow: From reference gene primer amplification, estimates of nucleated cell counts were derived. The protocol was immunoSEQ multiplex PCR, while the TCRdb copy is restricted to in-frame clones and leaves out a portion. D and trimming were read from the DNA, whereas the V and J calls and clone size are those reported in that table. Of around 130,000 clones detected, 70% to 90% appear once; the ten largest clones hold about 18%. This entry comes from a study of blood T cell repertoires in COVID-19. For the study at large: Samples of COVID-19 (acute and convalescent) were obtained from the United States, Italy and Spain. Sources were T cells, B-cell-depleted T cells, or PBMCs; the material itself was cDNA or gDNA.

Material: peripheral blood. The TCR comes from a woman in her fifties or sixties who had recovered from COVID-19.

CDR3 protein: CASSFQYGYTF. The CDR3 DNA reads TGTGCCAGCAGTTTTCAGTATGGCTACACCTTC. This chain connects TRBV28 to TRBJ1-2, with unresolved D. With 3 bases removed from V and 5 bases from J, the gap between germline ends came to 4 bases. CDR3 length equals 11 residues. Germline CDR1 MDHEN, CDR2 SYDVKM.